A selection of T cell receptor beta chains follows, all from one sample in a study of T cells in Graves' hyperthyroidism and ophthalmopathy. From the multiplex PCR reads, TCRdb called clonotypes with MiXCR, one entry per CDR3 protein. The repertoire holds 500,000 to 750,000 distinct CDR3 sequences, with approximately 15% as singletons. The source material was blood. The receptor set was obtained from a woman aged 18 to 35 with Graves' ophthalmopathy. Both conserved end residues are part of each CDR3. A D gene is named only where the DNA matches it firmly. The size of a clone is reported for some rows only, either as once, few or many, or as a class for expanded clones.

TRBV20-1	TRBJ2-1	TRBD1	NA	TGCAGTGCTAGTGGTCTCCTGACAGGGACCTACAATGAGCAGTTCTTC	CSASGLLTGTYNEQFF
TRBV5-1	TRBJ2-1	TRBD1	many	TGCGCCAGCGCTGTGGGACAGGCTTCAAATGAGCAGTTCTTC	CASAVGQASNEQFF
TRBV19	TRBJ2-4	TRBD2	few	TGTGCCAGTAGGCCGTCCCTGGGGCTAGCGGGAGCTAGGAGAAACATTCAGTACTTC	CASRPSLGLAGARRNIQYF
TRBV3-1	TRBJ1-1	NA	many	TGTGCCAGCAGCACTCCGGGGGGTGTCTATGAAGCTTTCTTT	CASSTPGGVYEAFF
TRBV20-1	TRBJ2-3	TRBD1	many	TGCAGTGCTGAGACAGGGAGTTTGTCAGATACGCAGTATTTT	CSAETGSLSDTQYF
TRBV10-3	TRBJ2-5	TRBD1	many	TGTGCCATCAATTCCCCGCCCGGACAGGGGGCCCAAGAGACCCAGTACTTC	CAINSPPGQGAQETQYF
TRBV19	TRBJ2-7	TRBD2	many	TGTGCCAGTCGGACTAGCGGGAGCCACGAGCAATACTTC	CASRTSGSHEQYF
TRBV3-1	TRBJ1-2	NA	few	TGTGCCAGCAGCCAAGAACTCCAAGGGGCCTACTATGGCTACACCTTC	CASSQELQGAYYGYTF
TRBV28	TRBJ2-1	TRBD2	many	TGTGCCAGCAGTCCGCACCCGGGACTAGCGGGAGGGATATCCTACAATGAGCAGTTCTTC	CASSPHPGLAGGISYNEQFF
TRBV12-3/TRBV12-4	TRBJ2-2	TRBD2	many	TGTGCCAGCAGTTTGATGCCGGGACTAGCGGGAGTTGGGATCACCGGGGAGCTGTTTTTT	CASSLMPGLAGVGITGELFF
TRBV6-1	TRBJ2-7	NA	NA	TGTGCCAGCCGGTCCGGGAGCGGCAATTCCTACGAGCAGTACTTC	CASRSGSGNSYEQYF
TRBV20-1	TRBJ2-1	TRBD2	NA	TGCAGTGCTAGCCCCAGCGGGAAAAGAGAAAATGAGCAGTTCTTC	CSASPSGKRENEQFF
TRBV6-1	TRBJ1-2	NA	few	TGTGCCAGCAAAACAGGGAGTCACCGATATGGCTACACCTTC	CASKTGSHRYGYTF
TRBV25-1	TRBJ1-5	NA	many	TGTGCCAGCAGAGCAGGTGGGAGGGACGGTCAGCCCCAGCATTTT	CASRAGGRDGQPQHF
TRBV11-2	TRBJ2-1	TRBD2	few	TGTGCCAGCAGCTTAGGATTAGCGGGAGTAATTGACAATGAGCAGTTCTTC	CASSLGLAGVIDNEQFF
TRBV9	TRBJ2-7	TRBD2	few	TGTGCCAGCAGCGTGGGGACTAGCGGGAGGCACACCTACGAGCAGTACTTC	CASSVGTSGRHTYEQYF
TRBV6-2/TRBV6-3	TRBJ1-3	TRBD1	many	TGTGCCAGCAATCGGGACAGTCGGAAAGGACGACTCTCTGGAAACACCATATATTTT	CASNRDSRKGRLSGNTIYF
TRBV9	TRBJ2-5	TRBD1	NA	TGTGCCAGCAGCGTAGAAACAGGGGGCGCAGAGACCCAGTACTTC	CASSVETGGAETQYF
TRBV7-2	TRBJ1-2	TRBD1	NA	TGTGCCAGCAGCTCGGGGACAGGCTATGGCTACGCCTTC	CASSSGTGYGYAF
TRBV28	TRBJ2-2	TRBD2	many	TGTGCCAGTCGCTGGGGACTAGCGGGATCCGGGGAGCTGTTTTTT	CASRWGLAGSGELFF